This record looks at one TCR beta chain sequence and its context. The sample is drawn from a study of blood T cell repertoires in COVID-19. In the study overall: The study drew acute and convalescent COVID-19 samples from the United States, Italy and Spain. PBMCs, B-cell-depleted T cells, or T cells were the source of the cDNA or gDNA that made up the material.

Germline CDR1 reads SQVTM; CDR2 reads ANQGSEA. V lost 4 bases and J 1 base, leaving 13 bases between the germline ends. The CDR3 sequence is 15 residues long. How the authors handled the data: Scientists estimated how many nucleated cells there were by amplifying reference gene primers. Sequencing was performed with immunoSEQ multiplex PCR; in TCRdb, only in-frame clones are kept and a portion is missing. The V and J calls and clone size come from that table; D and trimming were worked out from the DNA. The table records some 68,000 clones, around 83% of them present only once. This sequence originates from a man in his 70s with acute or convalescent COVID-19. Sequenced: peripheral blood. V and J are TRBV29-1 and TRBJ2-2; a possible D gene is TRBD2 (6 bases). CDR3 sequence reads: CSVGRGKENTGELFF. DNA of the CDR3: TGCAGCGTTGGCCGGGGGAAGGAGAACACCGGGGAGCTGTTTTTT.